One sample yielded the 5 T cell receptor beta chains listed below, sequenced in a study of post-analysis software for immune sequencing data. Study results and limitations: Comparison of patients with controls showed four or five TRBV segments more frequent in patients, TRBV5-6, TRBV5-1 and TRBV20-1 among them.

Presence of unique molecular identifiers characterized the TCR beta cDNA libraries. TCRdb fed the PCR reads into MiXCR, producing one record per CDR3 protein. This repertoire shows 750,000 to 950,000 distinct CDR3 sequences, 35% to 55% found once; its top ten account for roughly 4.9%. Antigen specificity for these receptors is unknown. The specimen was blood. The source of these receptors is a girl aged 5-17 years with multiple sclerosis.

V is TRBV7-3 and J is TRBJ2-1; possible D gene TRBD2, 6 bases. Trimming removed 5 bases at V and 8 bases at J, with 13 bases between. Germline lookup yields CDR1 SGHTA and CDR2 FQGTGA. There are 13 residues in the CDR3. CDR3 sequence (DNA): TGTGCCAGCAGCAGTAGCGGATCCCATGAGCAGTTCTTC. It specifies CASSSSGSHEQFF.

The J gene is TRBJ2-1, the V gene TRBV27; TRBD1 matches at 9 bases. V lost 5 bases and J lost 4; bases outside the gene matches: 15. CDR3 length: 18 residues. CDR1 and CDR2 from the germline V gene are MNHEY and SMNVEV (reference sequence). DNA of the CDR3: TGTGCCAGCAGTCATAATCCCGGGACAGGGAAAGGGTACAATGAGCAGTTCTTC. Translated: CASSHNPGTGKGYNEQFF.

The chain uses TRBV29-1 and TRBJ2-3, with no clear D. Germline V gene data show CDR1 as SQVTM and CDR2 as ANQGSEA. V dropped 3 bases and J dropped 0 bases, with 13 bases sitting between them. The CDR3 consists of 15 residues. The CDR3 reads CSVDGLHDSTDTQYF. The CDR3 DNA reads TGCAGCGTTGATGGCCTCCATGATAGCACAGATACGCAGTATTTT.

The rearrangement joins TRBV14 to TRBJ1-1; D is unclear. Trimming shortened V by 1 base and J by 5 bases, and 17 bases separated the two germline ends. This CDR3 region has 16 residues. CDR1 and CDR2 (germline): SGHDN, FVKESK. This chain's CDR3 is CASSQVWATASTEAFF. CDR3 sequence (DNA): TGTGCCAGCAGCCAAGTATGGGCAACGGCCAGTACTGAAGCTTTCTTT.

This clonotype has just one count. V gene TRBV30 combines with J gene TRBJ1-5; TRBD1 is a possible D gene (5 bases). This CDR3 comprises 13 residues. V lost 6 bases to trimming and J lost 4 bases, with 13 bases between them. Germline lookup yields CDR1 GTSNPN and CDR2 SVGIG (reference sequence). The CDR3 spells CACALGPNQPQHF. CDR3 nucleotides: TGTGCCTGCGCTCTGGGGCCTAATCAGCCCCAGCATTTT.